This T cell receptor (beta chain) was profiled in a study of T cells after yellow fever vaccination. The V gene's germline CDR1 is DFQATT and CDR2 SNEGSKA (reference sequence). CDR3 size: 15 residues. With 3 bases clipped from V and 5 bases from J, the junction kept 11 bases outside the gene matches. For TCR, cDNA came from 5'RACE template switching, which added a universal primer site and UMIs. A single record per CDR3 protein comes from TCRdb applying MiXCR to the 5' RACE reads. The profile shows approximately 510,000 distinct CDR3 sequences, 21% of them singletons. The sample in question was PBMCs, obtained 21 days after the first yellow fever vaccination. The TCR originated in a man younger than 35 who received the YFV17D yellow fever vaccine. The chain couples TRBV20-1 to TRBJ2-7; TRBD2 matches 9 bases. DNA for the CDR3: TGCAGTGCTAGGGGTGGGGGTAGCGGGGGAGACGAGCAGTACTTC. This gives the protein CSARGGGSGGDEQYF.